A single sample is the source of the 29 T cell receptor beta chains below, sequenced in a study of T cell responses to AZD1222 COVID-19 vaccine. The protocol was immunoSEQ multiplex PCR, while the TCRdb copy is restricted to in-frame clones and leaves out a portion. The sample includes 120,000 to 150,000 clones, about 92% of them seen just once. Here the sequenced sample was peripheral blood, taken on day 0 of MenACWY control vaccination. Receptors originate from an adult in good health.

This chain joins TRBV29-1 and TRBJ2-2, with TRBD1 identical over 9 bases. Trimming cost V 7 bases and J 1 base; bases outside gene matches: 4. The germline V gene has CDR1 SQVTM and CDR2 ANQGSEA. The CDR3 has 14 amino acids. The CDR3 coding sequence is TGCAGCGGAGGGACAGGGCGGAACACCGGGGAGCTGTTTTTT. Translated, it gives CSGGTGRNTGELFF.

For the CDR3, the DNA is TGCGCCAGCAGCTCCCGACAGGGAAGTGGGGATGAGCAGTTCTTC. Translation: CASSSRQGSGDEQFF. The genes are TRBV4-1 and TRBJ2-1; 7 nucleotides align to TRBD1. The CDR3 is made up of 15 amino acids. Losses at the gene ends were 5 bases for V and 8 bases for J; bases not matched to a gene: 12. Per germline, CDR1 MGHRA and CDR2 YSYEKL.

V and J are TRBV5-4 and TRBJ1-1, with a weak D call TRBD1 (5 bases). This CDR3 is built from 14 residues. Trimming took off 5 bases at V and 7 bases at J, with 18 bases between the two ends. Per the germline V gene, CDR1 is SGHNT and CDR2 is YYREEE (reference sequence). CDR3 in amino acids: CASRAPGVSSEAFF. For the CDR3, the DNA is TGTGCCAGCAGGGCCCCGGGGGTTAGTAGTGAAGCTTTCTTT.

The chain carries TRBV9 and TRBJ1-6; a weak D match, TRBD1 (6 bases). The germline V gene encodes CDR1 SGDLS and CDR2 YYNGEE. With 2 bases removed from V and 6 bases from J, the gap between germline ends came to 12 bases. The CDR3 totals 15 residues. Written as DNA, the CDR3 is TGTGCCAGCAGCGTTCTCGGCAGGGGTAATTCACCCCTCCACTTT. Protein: CASSVLGRGNSPLHF.

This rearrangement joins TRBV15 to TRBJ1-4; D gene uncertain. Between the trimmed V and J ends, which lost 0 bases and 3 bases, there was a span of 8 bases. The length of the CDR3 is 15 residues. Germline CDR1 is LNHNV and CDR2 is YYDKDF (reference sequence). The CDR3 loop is CATSRDGSSNEKLFF. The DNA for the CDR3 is TGTGCCACCAGCAGAGATGGATCGTCTAATGAAAAACTGTTTTTT.

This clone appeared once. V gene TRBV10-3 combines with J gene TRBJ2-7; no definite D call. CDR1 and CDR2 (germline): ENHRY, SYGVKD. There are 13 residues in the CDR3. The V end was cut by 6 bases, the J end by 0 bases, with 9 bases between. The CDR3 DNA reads TGTGCCATCAGCGGACCTGGCTCCTACGAGCAGTACTTC. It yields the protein CAISGPGSYEQYF.

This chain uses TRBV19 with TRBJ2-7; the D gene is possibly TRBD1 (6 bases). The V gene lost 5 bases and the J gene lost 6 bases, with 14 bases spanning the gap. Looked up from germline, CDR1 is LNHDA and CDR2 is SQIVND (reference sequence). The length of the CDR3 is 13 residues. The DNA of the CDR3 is TGTGCCAGTAGTCCAACCCACAGGGCCGAGCAGTACTTC. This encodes CASSPTHRAEQYF. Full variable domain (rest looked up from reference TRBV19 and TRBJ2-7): DGGITQSPKYLFRKEGQNVTLSCEQNLNHDAMYWYRQDPGQGLRLIYYSQIVNDFQKGDIAEGYSVSREKKESFPLTVTSAQKNPTAFYLCASSPTHRAEQYFGPGTRLTVT.

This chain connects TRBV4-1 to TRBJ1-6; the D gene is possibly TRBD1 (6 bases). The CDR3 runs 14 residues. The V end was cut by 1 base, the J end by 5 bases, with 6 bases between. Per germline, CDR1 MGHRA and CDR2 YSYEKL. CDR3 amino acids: CASSQGQDNSPLHF. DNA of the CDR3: TGCGCCAGCAGCCAAGGACAGGATAATTCACCCCTCCACTTT.

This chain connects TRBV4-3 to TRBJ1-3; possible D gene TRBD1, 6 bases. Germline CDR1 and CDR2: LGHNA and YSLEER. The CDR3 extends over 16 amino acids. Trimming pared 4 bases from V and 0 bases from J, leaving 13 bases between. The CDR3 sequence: CASSRFLDSSGNTIYF. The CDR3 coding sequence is TGCGCCAGCAGCCGATTCCTGGACAGCTCTGGAAACACCATATATTTT.

The CDR3 DNA follows: TGTGCCAGTAGAGAGGCGTATGGCTACACCTTC. Protein product: CASREAYGYTF. The genes are TRBV19 and TRBJ1-2, with D unresolved. With 6 bases removed from V and 5 bases from J, the gap between germline ends came to 7 bases. The CDR3 has 11 amino acids. Germline loops: CDR1 LNHDA, CDR2 SQIVND (reference sequence). Variable domain in full (rest from reference TRBV19 and TRBJ1-2): DGGITQSPKYLFRKEGQNVTLSCEQNLNHDAMYWYRQDPGQGLRLIYYSQIVNDFQKGDIAEGYSVSREKKESFPLTVTSAQKNPTAFYLCASREAYGYTFGSGTRLTVV.

The CDR3 loop reads CASGPGIPNYGYTF. The CDR3 DNA reads TGTGCCAGCGGACCAGGAATTCCAAACTATGGCTACACCTTC. The chain links TRBV7-9 to TRBJ1-2; D gene unclear. V lost 8 bases, J lost 2 bases, and 15 bases lay in between. The CDR3 covers 14 residues. Germline values: CDR1 SEHNR, CDR2 FQNEAQ (reference sequence).

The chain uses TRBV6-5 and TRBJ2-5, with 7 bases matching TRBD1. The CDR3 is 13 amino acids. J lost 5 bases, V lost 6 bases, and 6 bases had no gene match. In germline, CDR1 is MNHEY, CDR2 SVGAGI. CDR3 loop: CASRETGYETQYF. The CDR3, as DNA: TGTGCCAGCAGAGAGACAGGGTATGAGACCCAGTACTTC.

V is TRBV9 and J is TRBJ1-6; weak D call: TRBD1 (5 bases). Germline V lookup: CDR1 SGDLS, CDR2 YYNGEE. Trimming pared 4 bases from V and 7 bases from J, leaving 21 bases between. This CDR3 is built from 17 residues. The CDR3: CASSQGPWGSINSPLHF. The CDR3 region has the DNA TGTGCCAGCAGCCAGGGCCCTTGGGGGTCCATAAATTCACCCCTCCACTTT.

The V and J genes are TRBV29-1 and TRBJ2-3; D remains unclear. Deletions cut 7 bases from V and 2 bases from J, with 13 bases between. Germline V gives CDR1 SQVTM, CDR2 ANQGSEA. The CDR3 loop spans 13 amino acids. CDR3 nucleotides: TGCAGCGCCCTGCCGAGGCACACAGATACGCAGTATTTT. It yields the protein CSALPRHTDTQYF.

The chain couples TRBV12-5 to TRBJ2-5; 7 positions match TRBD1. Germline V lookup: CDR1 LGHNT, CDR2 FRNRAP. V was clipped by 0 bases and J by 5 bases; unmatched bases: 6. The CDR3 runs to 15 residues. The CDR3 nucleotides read TGTGCTAGTGGTTTGGTAGGGGGCTCGGAGGAGACCCAGTACTTC. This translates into CASGLVGGSEETQYF.

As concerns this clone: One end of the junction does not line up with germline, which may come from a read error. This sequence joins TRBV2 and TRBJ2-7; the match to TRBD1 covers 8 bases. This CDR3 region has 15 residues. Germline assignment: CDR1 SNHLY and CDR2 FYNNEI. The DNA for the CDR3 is TGTGCCAGCAGACCCCGCCGGGACAGGATGCACGAGCAGTATTTC. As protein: CASRPRRDRMHEQYF.

The CDR3 DNA reads as TGTGCCAGCAGCTTTGAAAACACTGAAGCTTTCTTT. Amino acids: CASSFENTEAFF. J is TRBJ1-1 and V is TRBV7-3; unclear D gene. The CDR3 contains 12 residues. Per germline, CDR1 SGHTA and CDR2 FQGTGA. Trimming removed 3 bases at V and 2 bases at J, with 4 bases between.

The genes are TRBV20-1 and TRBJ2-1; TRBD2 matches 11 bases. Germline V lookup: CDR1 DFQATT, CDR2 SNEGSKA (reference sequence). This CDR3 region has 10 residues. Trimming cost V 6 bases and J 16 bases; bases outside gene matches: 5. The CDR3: CSAGGTSGFF. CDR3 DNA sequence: TGCAGTGCCGGGGGGACTAGCGGCTTCTTC.

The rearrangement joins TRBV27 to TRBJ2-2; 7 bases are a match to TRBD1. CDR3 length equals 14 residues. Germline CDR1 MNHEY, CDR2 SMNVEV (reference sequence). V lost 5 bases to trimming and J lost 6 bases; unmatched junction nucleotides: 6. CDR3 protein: CASSLDRVSGELFF. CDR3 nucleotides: TGTGCCAGCAGTCTAGACAGGGTTTCCGGGGAGCTGTTTTTT.

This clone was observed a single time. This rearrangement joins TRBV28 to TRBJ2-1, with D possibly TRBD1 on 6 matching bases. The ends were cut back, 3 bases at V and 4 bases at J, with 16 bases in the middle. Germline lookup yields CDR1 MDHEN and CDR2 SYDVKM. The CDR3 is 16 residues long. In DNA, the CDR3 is TGTGCCAGCAGTTTTTTTGCCAAGGGGGATTACAATGAGCAGTTCTTC. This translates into CASSFFAKGDYNEQFF.

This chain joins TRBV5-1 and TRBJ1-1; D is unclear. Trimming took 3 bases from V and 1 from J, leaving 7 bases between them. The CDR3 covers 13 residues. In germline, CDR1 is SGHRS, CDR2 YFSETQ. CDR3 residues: CASSWRQNTEAFF. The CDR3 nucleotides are TGCGCCAGCAGCTGGAGACAGAACACTGAAGCTTTCTTT. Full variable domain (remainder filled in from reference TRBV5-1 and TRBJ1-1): KAGVTQTPRYLIKTRGQQVTLSCSPISGHRSVSWYQQTPGQGLQFLFEYFSETQRNKGNFPGRFSGRQFSNSRSEMNVSTLELGDSALYLCASSWRQNTEAFFGQGTRLTVV.

This CDR3 is CASSTNSGAKNIQYF. In DNA form, the CDR3 reads TGTGCCAGCAGCACCAACTCGGGAGCCAAAAACATTCAGTACTTC. The V gene is TRBV9, the J gene TRBJ2-4; D call uncertain. Trimming took 4 bases from V and 0 from J, leaving 11 bases between them. CDR1 SGDLS and CDR2 YYNGEE come from the germline V gene. This CDR3 is built from 15 residues.

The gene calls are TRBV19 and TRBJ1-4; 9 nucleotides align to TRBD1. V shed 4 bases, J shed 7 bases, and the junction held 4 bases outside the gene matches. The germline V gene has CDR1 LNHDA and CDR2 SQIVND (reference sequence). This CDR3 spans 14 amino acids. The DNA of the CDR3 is TGTGCCAGTAGTAGACAGGGGGTTCGTGAAAAACTGTTTTTT. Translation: CASSRQGVREKLFF. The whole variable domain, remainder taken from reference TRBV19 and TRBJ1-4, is DGGITQSPKYLFRKEGQNVTLSCEQNLNHDAMYWYRQDPGQGLRLIYYSQIVNDFQKGDIAEGYSVSREKKESFPLTVTSAQKNPTAFYLCASSRQGVREKLFFGSGTQLSVL.

DNA for the CDR3: TGTGCCAGCAAGGCAGCGACCTCCTACAATGAGCAGTTCTTC. Translation: CASKAATSYNEQFF. This chain connects TRBV28 to TRBJ2-1, with D unresolved. Trimming stripped 7 bases from V and 0 bases from J, with 10 bases between. Germline V gene data show CDR1 as MDHEN and CDR2 as SYDVKM. The length of the CDR3 is 14 residues.

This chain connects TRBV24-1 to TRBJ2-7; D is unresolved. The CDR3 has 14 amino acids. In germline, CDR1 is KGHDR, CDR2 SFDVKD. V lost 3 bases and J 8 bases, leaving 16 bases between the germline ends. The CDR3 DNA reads TGTGCCACCAGTGATCCGCCCTCGGGTAACCAGCAGTACTTC. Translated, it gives CATSDPPSGNQQYF.

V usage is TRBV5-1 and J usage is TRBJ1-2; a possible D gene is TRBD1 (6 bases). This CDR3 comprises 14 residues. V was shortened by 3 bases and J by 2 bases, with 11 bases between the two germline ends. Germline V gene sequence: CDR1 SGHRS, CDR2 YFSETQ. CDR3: CASSSQTGNYGYTF. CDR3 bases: TGCGCCAGCAGCTCCCAAACAGGGAACTATGGCTACACCTTC.

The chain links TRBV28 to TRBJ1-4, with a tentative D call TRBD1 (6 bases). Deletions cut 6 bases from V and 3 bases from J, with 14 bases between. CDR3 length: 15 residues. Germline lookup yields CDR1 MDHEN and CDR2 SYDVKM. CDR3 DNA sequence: TGTGCCAGCAGGCCACTCAGGGGATCTAATGAAAAACTGTTTTTT. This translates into CASRPLRGSNEKLFF.

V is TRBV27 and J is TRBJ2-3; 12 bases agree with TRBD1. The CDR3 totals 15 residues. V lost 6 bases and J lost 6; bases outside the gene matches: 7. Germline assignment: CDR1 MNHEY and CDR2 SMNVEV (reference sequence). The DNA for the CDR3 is TGTGCCAGCAGCCCAGGGACAGGGGGCTGGGATACGCAGTATTTT. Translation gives CASSPGTGGWDTQYF.

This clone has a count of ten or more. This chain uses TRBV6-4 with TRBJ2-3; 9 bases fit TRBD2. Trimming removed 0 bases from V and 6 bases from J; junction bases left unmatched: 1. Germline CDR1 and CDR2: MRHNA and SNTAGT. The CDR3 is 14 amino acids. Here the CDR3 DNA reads TGTGCCAGCAGTGACTCGCGGGGGGGCGATACGCAGTATTTT. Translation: CASSDSRGGDTQYF.